This entry concerns a single T cell receptor (beta chain). Antigen: not known. The data are from a study of cytomegalovirus exposure and HLA in healthy donors. Germline CDR1 LNHNV, CDR2 YYDKDF (reference sequence). The CDR3 covers 14 residues. The junction had 3 bases not matched to a gene; V was cut back by 1 base and J by 5 bases. General study findings and limits: In an earlier analysis, in several hundred donors, most V segments appeared productive either ~90% or ~30% of the time. In a later analysis, the majority of CMV-associated beta chains seemingly showed HLA restriction.

In the PCR, 60 Vbeta and 13 Jbeta primers were used. Libraries were prepared by immunoSEQ multiplex PCR; TCRdb keeps only in-frame clonotypes and omits some of them. The profile shows some 210,000 clones, over 80% of them singletons. The V gene is TRBV15, the J gene TRBJ2-5, with TRBD1 matching over 8 bases. Sequences were obtained from PBMCs. The TCR was taken from a woman between 50 and 59 years old in good health and CMV-seropositive. The CDR3 coding sequence is TGTGCCACCAGCAGAGGACAGGGGTTGGAGACCCAGTACTTC. This encodes CATSRGQGLETQYF.